This is a list of T cell receptor beta chains from one sample in a study of post-analysis software for immune sequencing data. TCRdb passed the PCR reads through MiXCR, listing each CDR3 protein once. The repertoire holds hundreds of thousands of distinct CDR3 sequences, with roughly 46% as singletons. The sample was blood. These receptors all come from a girl aged 10-17 years with multiple sclerosis. Both conserved end residues are part of each CDR3. Each record gives: D gene, CDR3 length, clone size, J gene, V gene, CDR3 DNA, CDR3 protein. D genes are given only for firm matches. Not every row has a clone size; where given, it reads once, few, many or a size class.

- 12 - TRBJ2-7 TRBV28 TGTGCCAGCAGTTCCACGGGAAACGAGCAGTACTTC CASSSTGNEQYF
- 13 - TRBJ1-5 TRBV6-5 TGTGCCAGCAGCCCGGGGTCAATTCAGCCCCAGCATTTT CASSPGSIQPQHF
- 11 few TRBJ1-2 TRBV4-2 TGTGCCAGCAGCCAAGATGGCCGGGACACCTTC CASSQDGRDTF
TRBD2 17 few TRBJ2-1 TRBV9 TGTGCCAGCAGCGTAGCCGTAGTGGCTAGCGGGAACAATGAGCAGTTCTTC CASSVAVVASGNNEQFF
TRBD2 15 - TRBJ2-1 TRBV24-1 TGTGCCACCAGTGATCAACTAGCGGGATTCAATGAGCAGTTCTTC CATSDQLAGFNEQFF
- 15 - TRBJ1-4 TRBV7-2 TGTGCCAGCACCTCTTCCAGGGTTGCTAATGAAAAACTGTTTTTT CASTSSRVANEKLFF
- 14 many TRBJ2-1 TRBV20-1 TGCAGTGCTAGAGAAGGGCTTGATTACAATGAGCAGTTCTTC CSAREGLDYNEQFF
- 16 once TRBJ2-5 TRBV6-5 TGTGCCAGCAGTTACACCCCCGACGGCAGGGGCTACGAACAGTACTTC CASSYTPDGRGYEQYF
- 15 few TRBJ2-5 TRBV29-1 TGCAGCGTTGAAGGGGGCAGACCCAATCAAGAGACCCAGTACTTC CSVEGGRPNQETQYF
TRBD2 18 few TRBJ2-5 TRBV6-1 TGTGCCAGCAGTGAAGTAGGCTCACTAGCGGGAGTATGGGAGACCCAGTACTTC CASSEVGSLAGVWETQYF
TRBD1 14 - TRBJ1-6 TRBV7-3 TGTGCCAGCAGCACGAACAGGGGTCATTCACCCCTCCACTTT CASSTNRGHSPLHF
TRBD2 17 - TRBJ2-1 TRBV28 TGTGCCAGCAGTTTCTCGGGGACTAGGAGCTCCTACAATGAGCAGTTCTTC CASSFSGTRSSYNEQFF
TRBD2 17 once TRBJ2-1 TRBV4-2 TGTGCCAGCAGCCAATCGAGGGCTAGCGGATTTTACAATGAGCAGTTCTTC CASSQSRASGFYNEQFF
TRBD2 14 - TRBJ2-3 TRBV7-3 TGTGCCAGCAGCTTAACGCGGGAGTTAGATACGCAGTATTTT CASSLTRELDTQYF
TRBD1 16 - TRBJ1-2 TRBV14 TGTGCCAGCAACTACGCCGGGACAGACAATAACTATGGCTACACCTTC CASNYAGTDNNYGYTF
TRBD2 17 many TRBJ2-7 TRBV5-1 TGCGCCAGCAGCTCTCAAATAGCGGGAGAGATGTCATACGAGCAGTACTTC CASSSQIAGEMSYEQYF
- 14 once TRBJ2-1 TRBV12-3/TRBV12-4 TGTGTCAGCAGCATTAGCGGAGGTATCAATGAGCAGTTCTTC CVSSISGGINEQFF